Listed here are 14 T cell receptor beta chains from one sample, sequenced in a study of early T cells in non-severe SARS-CoV-2 infection. TCRdb called the 5' RACE reads again in MiXCR, with one record for every CDR3 protein. The sample includes tens of thousands of distinct CDR3 sequences, 14% of them seen just once. Material: whole blood, obtained at baseline. Receptors originate from an adult who was a healthcare worker with PCR-confirmed SARS-CoV-2 infection or an uninfected control (not recorded which).

This clonotype was seen only a few times. The chain combines TRBV10-1 with TRBJ2-7; D remains ambiguous. Germline V gene lookup returns CDR1 WNHNN and CDR2 SYGVQD (reference sequence). Trimming left V 2 bases short and J 0 bases short, with 8 bases between. The CDR3 is 14 amino acids. In nucleotides, the CDR3 is TGCGCCAGCAGTGAGAGTTGGAACTCCTACGAGCAGTACTTC. It encodes CASSESWNSYEQYF.

The chain uses TRBV3-1 and TRBJ2-7; 9 bases map to TRBD1. Germline lookup yields CDR1 LGHDT and CDR2 YNNKEL (reference sequence). This CDR3 has 14 amino acids. J was trimmed by 6 bases and V by 4 bases; bases with no gene match: 7. The CDR3 nucleotides read TGTGCCAGCAGCCCGGCAGGGACAGGGAGCGAGCAGTACTTC. Amino acid sequence: CASSPAGTGSEQYF.

V gene TRBV29-1 combines with J gene TRBJ2-7; TRBD2 aligns across 11 bases. CDR1 SQVTM and CDR2 ANQGSEA come from the germline V gene. V lost 4 bases to trimming and J lost 5 bases; unmatched junction nucleotides: 7. The CDR3 extends over 14 amino acids. The CDR3 protein is CSVVSGREGDEQYF. CDR3 nucleotides: TGCAGCGTTGTTAGCGGGAGGGAGGGGGACGAGCAGTACTTC.

This rearrangement joins TRBV10-2 to TRBJ1-1; D call uncertain. Trimming removed 8 bases from V and 7 bases from J, with 17 bases in between. There are 13 residues in the CDR3. Germline V gives CDR1 WSHSY, CDR2 SAAADI. The CDR3 is CASAQMVGYEAFF. The CDR3 DNA is TGCGCCAGCGCTCAGATGGTGGGGTATGAAGCTTTCTTT.

This clonotype was picked up a small number of times. The chain links TRBV25-1 to TRBJ2-7; perhaps TRBD1 as D (6 bases). The germline gives CDR1 MGHDK, CDR2 SYGVNS. The CDR3 loop spans 16 amino acids. V lost 3 bases, J lost 6 bases, and 21 bases lay in between. The CDR3 DNA reads TGTGCCAGCAGTGATACACCGGGACCGAGCAGGGGCGAGCAGTACTTC. Translated, it gives CASSDTPGPSRGEQYF.

This clonotype was seen many times. The chain links TRBV6-6 to TRBJ2-6; D not resolved. V was clipped by 10 bases and J by 2 bases, with 15 bases between them. The CDR3 covers 15 residues. CDR1 MNHNY and CDR2 SVGAGI come from the germline V gene (reference sequence). The CDR3 region has the DNA TGTGCCACCCAGACGGCCCTAGCTGGGGCCAACGTCCTGACTTTC. It is translated as CATQTALAGANVLTF.

This clonotype was recorded at least ten times. In DNA form, the CDR3 reads TGTGCCAGCAGCCAGAGGGACTATTCAGTTCAGTTCTTC. Protein sequence: CASSQRDYSVQFF. V usage is TRBV3-1 and J usage is TRBJ2-1; 7 nucleotides line up with TRBD2. The germline gives CDR1 LGHDT, CDR2 YNNKEL (reference sequence). The CDR3 runs to 13 residues. J lost 13 bases, V lost 3 bases, and 9 bases had no gene match.

The gene calls are TRBV9 and TRBJ2-5, with a weak D call TRBD2 (5 bases). V lost 0 bases to trimming and J lost 5 bases, with 17 bases between them. The CDR3 totals 16 residues. The V gene's germline CDR1 is SGDLS and CDR2 YYNGEE. The CDR3 protein is CASSVGLASYGETQYF. The DNA for the CDR3 is TGTGCCAGCAGCGTAGGGCTAGCCTCCTATGGGGAGACCCAGTACTTC.

There are a few counts of this clonotype. The chain links TRBV20-1 to TRBJ2-2; the match to TRBD2 covers 9 bases. The germline CDR1 and CDR2 sequences are DFQATT and SNEGSKA (reference sequence). V trimming: 4 bases; J trimming: 7 bases; junction bases outside the gene matches: 10. The CDR3 sequence is 15 residues long. In nucleotides, the CDR3 is TGCAGTGCTAAAGACCTAGCGGGATCGGACGGGGAGCTGTTTTTT. This sequence encodes CSAKDLAGSDGELFF.

There are a few counts of this clonotype. The J gene is TRBJ2-5, the V gene TRBV3-1, with unresolved D. Per germline, CDR1 LGHDT and CDR2 YNNKEL (reference sequence). This CDR3 region has 14 residues. Trimming cost V 3 bases and J 5 bases, with 13 bases left between them. The CDR3 DNA reads as TGTGCCAGCAGCCACCTCATTGCCGGGGAGACCCAGTACTTC. It yields the protein CASSHLIAGETQYF.

This clonotype occurred a few times. This chain joins TRBV5-1 and TRBJ2-5, with a weak D call TRBD1 (6 bases). Per germline, CDR1 SGHRS and CDR2 YFSETQ. Trimming took off 4 bases at V and 5 bases at J, with 15 bases between the two ends. This CDR3 region has 14 residues. CDR3 sequence reads: CASSSVRGSETQYF. The CDR3 DNA reads as TGCGCCAGCAGCAGCGTAAGGGGGTCGGAGACCCAGTACTTC.

This clonotype has more than one count but fewer than ten. J is TRBJ2-4 and V is TRBV9; 8 bases are a match to TRBD1. The junction had 9 bases not matched to a gene; V was cut back by 7 bases and J by 6 bases. Germline CDR1 is SGDLS and CDR2 is YYNGEE. CDR3 size: 14 residues. The chain's CDR3 is CASAPTGVGNIQYF. The CDR3 DNA reads TGTGCCAGCGCTCCGACAGGGGTGGGAAACATTCAGTACTTC.

The CDR3 loop reads CASSHCPRRGSQPQHF. CDR3 bases: TGTGCCAGCAGCCATTGTCCCCGGAGGGGCAGTCAGCCCCAGCATTTT. V gene TRBV14 combines with J gene TRBJ1-5; a weak D match, TRBD1 (5 bases). The V end lost 3 bases, the J end lost 6 bases, and 18 bases lay between the germline ends. The CDR3 is 16 residues long. In germline, CDR1 is SGHDN, CDR2 FVKESK. The full variable domain, with the rest looked up from reference TRBV14 and TRBJ1-5, is EAGVTQFPSHSVIEKGQTVTLRCDPISGHDNLYWYRRVMGKEIKFLLHFVKESKQDESGMPNNRFLAERTGGTYSTLKVQPAELEDSGVYFCASSHCPRRGSQPQHFGDGTRLSIL.

This clonotype was seen a few times. CDR3 nucleotides: TGCAGCGTCGGGACTAGCGGGAGGGCCCGGGCGGATACGCAGTATTTT. It yields the protein CSVGTSGRARADTQYF. This rearrangement joins TRBV29-1 to TRBJ2-3; 16 nucleotides match TRBD2. There are 16 residues in the CDR3. The J segment lost 6 bases and the V segment lost 6 bases, leaving 9 bases of the junction unmatched. The germline gives CDR1 SQVTM, CDR2 ANQGSEA.